One and the same sample provided the 24 T cell receptor beta chains below, sequenced in a study of radiation and T cells in renal cell carcinoma. Only in-frame clones appear in the TCRdb table, and some are missing; sequencing was by immunoSEQ multiplex PCR. The table records approximately 83,000 clones, over 80% of them present only once. Documented time point: blood 4 weeks post-SBRT, at nephrectomy. Treatment specified: 15 Gy SBRT to primary tumor, nephrectomy 4 weeks later. The source material was blood, sampled from a patient whose treatment included radiotherapy and nephrectomy. The receptors come from a man aged 45-65 years with renal cell carcinoma.

This clone was seen once. This chain links TRBV27 with TRBJ2-7, with 9 bases aligning to TRBD2. The ends lost 1 base at V and 3 bases at J; junction bases unmatched: 4. The CDR3 extends over 15 amino acids. The germline V gene has CDR1 MNHEY and CDR2 SMNVEV (reference sequence). This chain's CDR3 is CASSLYLAGLYEQYF. The CDR3 DNA follows: TGTGCCAGCAGTTTATATCTAGCGGGACTCTACGAGCAGTACTTC.

This chain joins TRBV7-8 and TRBJ2-1, with a tentative D call TRBD2 (7 bases). Trimming took off 5 bases at V and 8 bases at J, with 19 bases between the two ends. The CDR3 spans 15 residues. From germline, CDR1 is SGHVS and CDR2 FQNEAQ. The CDR3 DNA reads TGTGCCAGCAGCCCGATAATTGGGGGGGCCCATGAGCAGTTCTTC. It translates to CASSPIIGGAHEQFF.

This clone was picked up a small number of times. This rearrangement joins TRBV2 to TRBJ2-7; no firm D call. CDR3 length: 12 amino acids. CDR1 SNHLY and CDR2 FYNNEI come from the germline V gene. Trimming pared 6 bases from V and 3 bases from J, leaving 9 bases between. The CDR3 DNA follows: TGTGCCAGCAGCGAGGACCTCTACGAGCAGTACTTC. Amino acids: CASSEDLYEQYF.

As to this clone: Different DNA sequences within this sample yield the same CDR3. This rearrangement joins TRBV29-1 to TRBJ1-5; no reliable D call. Looked up from germline, CDR1 is SQVTM and CDR2 is ANQGSEA. The V gene lost 4 bases and the J gene lost 6 bases, with 10 bases spanning the gap. The CDR3 covers 12 residues. The CDR3 DNA reads TGCAGCGTTGGATCCCGCGGTCAGCCCCAGCATTTT. Amino acids: CSVGSRGQPQHF.

The chain employs TRBV4-2 and TRBJ1-3, with D hard to call. The CDR3 length is 14 residues. In germline, CDR1 is LGHNA, CDR2 YNFKEQ. V shed 4 bases and J shed 3 bases, with 10 bases lying between them. This CDR3 reads CASSPSGVGNTIYF. As DNA, the CDR3 is TGTGCCAGCAGCCCGTCCGGGGTTGGAAACACCATATATTTT.

The sample holds one count of this clone. This sample includes further DNA sequences coding for the same CDR3. The chain employs TRBV4-1 and TRBJ2-6; D not certain. Between the trimmed V and J ends, which lost 0 bases and 0 bases, there was a span of 3 bases. The germline CDR1 and CDR2 sequences are MGHRA and YSYEKL. The CDR3 spans 15 residues. The CDR3, as DNA: TGCGCCAGCAGCCAAGATTCCTCTGGGGCCAACGTCCTGACTTTC. Translating gives CASSQDSSGANVLTF.

The chain carries TRBV5-6 and TRBJ2-3, with D possibly being TRBD2 (6 bases). Germline CDR1 is SGHDT and CDR2 is YYEEEE. V shed 2 bases and J shed 3 bases, with 10 bases lying between them. The CDR3 totals 14 residues. CDR3 sequence (DNA): TGTGCCAGCAGCTTTAGCGGAAGAACAGATACGCAGTATTTT. Amino acids: CASSFSGRTDTQYF.

The chain has TRBV2 and TRBJ1-5; D perhaps matches TRBD1 (5 bases). The V gene's germline CDR1 is SNHLY and CDR2 FYNNEI. This CDR3 has 15 residues. The V gene lost 3 bases and the J gene lost 4 bases, with 13 bases spanning the gap. The CDR3 loop is CASSETDRLNQPQHF. The DNA for the CDR3 is TGTGCCAGCAGTGAGACCGACAGACTTAATCAGCCCCAGCATTTT.

The chain is built from TRBV10-3 and TRBJ2-3; D gene ambiguous. In germline, CDR1 is ENHRY, CDR2 SYGVKD. V dropped 5 bases and J dropped 6 bases, with 15 bases sitting between them. The length of the CDR3 is 14 residues. CDR3 nucleotides: TGTGCCATCAGTACCGATCCTAGGTCCGATACGCAGTATTTT. Protein sequence: CAISTDPRSDTQYF.

Written as DNA, the CDR3 is TGTGCCAGCAGCTCTATGGGACAGCCCCAAGAGACCCAGTACTTC. Its protein is CASSSMGQPQETQYF. The chain carries TRBV7-2 and TRBJ2-5, with 7 bases aligning to TRBD1. Germline CDR1 and CDR2: SGHTA and FQGNSA. V was pared by 4 bases and J by 1 base, with 6 bases of the junction left unmatched. The CDR3 is 15 amino acids.

The gene calls are TRBV27 and TRBJ2-7, with a weak D call TRBD2 (5 bases). The ends were cut back, 7 bases at V and 3 bases at J, with 19 bases in the middle. Germline-derived CDR1 and CDR2 are MNHEY and SMNVEV (reference sequence). The CDR3 is made up of 15 amino acids. Here the CDR3 reads CASKPTGVTDYEQYF. CDR3 bases: TGTGCCAGCAAGCCGACCGGGGTTACTGACTACGAGCAGTACTTC.

The CDR3 spells CAISESRGQWGEKLFF. The CDR3, as DNA: TGTGCCATCAGTGAGTCGAGAGGACAGTGGGGTGAAAAACTGTTTTTT. The V gene is TRBV10-3, the J gene TRBJ1-4; a possible D gene is TRBD1 (6 bases). The CDR3 length is 16 residues. Trimming left V 0 bases short and J 7 bases short, with 15 bases between. Germline V gene sequence: CDR1 ENHRY, CDR2 SYGVKD.

This clone has more than one count but fewer than ten. V and J are TRBV5-1 and TRBJ1-3; 9 positions agree with TRBD1. J lost 3 bases, V lost 8 bases, and 9 bases had no gene match. Per germline, CDR1 SGHRS and CDR2 YFSETQ. This CDR3 has 15 amino acids. The CDR3 region has the DNA TGCGCCAGGTACCGGGACAGGGTCAGTGGAAACACCATATATTTT. It yields the protein CARYRDRVSGNTIYF.

The V call is TRBV5-1, the J call TRBJ2-3; TRBD2 matches 8 bases. This CDR3 is 14 amino acids long. In germline, CDR1 is SGHRS, CDR2 YFSETQ. Trimming cost V 4 bases and J 6 bases; bases outside gene matches: 7. For the CDR3, the DNA is TGCGCCAGCAGCACTAGCGGAACCCCCGATACGCAGTATTTT. Translation: CASSTSGTPDTQYF. Full variable domain (missing parts from reference TRBV5-1 and TRBJ2-3): KAGVTQTPRYLIKTRGQQVTLSCSPISGHRSVSWYQQTPGQGLQFLFEYFSETQRNKGNFPGRFSGRQFSNSRSEMNVSTLELGDSALYLCASSTSGTPDTQYFGPGTRLTVL.

This chain links TRBV7-2 with TRBJ2-7; 9 positions agree with TRBD2. Trimming removed 1 base from V and 2 bases from J; junction bases left unmatched: 3. CDR3 size: 15 residues. Germline CDR1 reads SGHTA; CDR2 reads FQGNSA. The CDR3 reads CASSLEAGGPYEQYF. The CDR3 DNA follows: TGTGCCAGCAGCTTAGAAGCGGGAGGCCCCTACGAGCAGTACTTC.

The chain has TRBV19 and TRBJ1-5; 11 bases match TRBD1. The germline CDR1 and CDR2 sequences are LNHDA and SQIVND (reference sequence). The CDR3 is 15 residues long. J was trimmed by 5 bases and V by 4 bases; bases with no gene match: 4. CDR3 loop: CASSTGQGAYQPQHF. CDR3 nucleotide sequence: TGTGCCAGTAGTACCGGACAGGGGGCATATCAGCCCCAGCATTTT. Full variable domain (remainder filled in from reference TRBV19 and TRBJ1-5): DGGITQSPKYLFRKEGQNVTLSCEQNLNHDAMYWYRQDPGQGLRLIYYSQIVNDFQKGDIAEGYSVSREKKESFPLTVTSAQKNPTAFYLCASSTGQGAYQPQHFGDGTRLSIL.

The chain has TRBV2 and TRBJ2-3, with D possibly being TRBD2 (5 bases). The V gene lost 7 bases and the J gene lost 4 bases, with 6 bases spanning the gap. The germline V gene encodes CDR1 SNHLY and CDR2 FYNNEI. This CDR3 has 11 residues. CDR3 residues: CASKGADTQYF. The CDR3 DNA follows: TGTGCCAGCAAGGGAGCAGATACGCAGTATTTT.

The CDR3 DNA follows: TGTGCCAGCAGCCCACGGGGGGGGTACCAAGAGACCCAGTACTTC. Protein: CASSPRGGYQETQYF. The chain carries TRBV6-6 and TRBJ2-5; 8 bases are a match to TRBD2. CDR3 size: 15 residues. Trimming cost V 6 bases and J 0 bases; bases outside gene matches: 6. CDR1 MNHNY and CDR2 SVGAGI come from the germline V gene (reference sequence).

The table lists this clone with many counts. The chain is built from TRBV4-2 and TRBJ1-6, with 7 bases matching TRBD1. Germline assignment: CDR1 LGHNA and CDR2 YNFKEQ. V lost 4 bases and J lost 5; bases outside the gene matches: 2. CDR3 length equals 14 residues. CDR3 nucleotide sequence: TGTGCCAGCAGCCCGGGACAGAATAATTCACCCCTCCACTTT. Encoded protein: CASSPGQNNSPLHF.

This chain uses TRBV7-2 with TRBJ2-7, with D tentatively TRBD2 (6 bases). Germline V lookup: CDR1 SGHTA, CDR2 FQGNSA. V was pared by 6 bases and J by 7 bases, with 16 bases between. This CDR3 has 13 amino acids. The CDR3 is CASSPPVTREQYF. The CDR3 nucleotides read TGTGCCAGCAGTCCGCCGGTGACTAGAGAGCAGTACTTC.

The V gene is TRBV7-8, the J gene TRBJ2-1; D may correspond to TRBD1 or TRBD2 (5 bases each). CDR3 length equals 17 residues. V gave up 5 bases and J gave up 0 bases, with 17 bases separating them. Germline loops: CDR1 SGHVS, CDR2 FQNEAQ. This CDR3 is CASSTQVRGFSYNEQFF. CDR3 nucleotide sequence: TGTGCCAGCAGCACCCAAGTACGGGGCTTCTCCTACAATGAGCAGTTCTTC.

The gene calls are TRBV5-6 and TRBJ1-5; D is uncertain. Germline CDR1 SGHDT, CDR2 YYEEEE. The length of the CDR3 is 15 residues. Trimming pared 0 bases from V and 4 bases from J, leaving 11 bases between. CDR3 residues: CASSLEGYGNQPQHF. In DNA form, the CDR3 reads TGTGCCAGCAGCTTGGAGGGCTACGGAAATCAGCCCCAGCATTTT.

The rearrangement joins TRBV7-9 to TRBJ2-1; 9 nucleotides match TRBD1. CDR3 length: 17 residues. Trimming took 0 bases from V and 7 from J; bases not matched to a gene: 10. Germline CDR1 and CDR2: SEHNR and FQNEAQ (reference sequence). CDR3 residues: CASSLAPGTGWRNEQFF. The CDR3 DNA reads TGTGCCAGCAGCTTAGCGCCCGGGACAGGGTGGCGGAATGAGCAGTTCTTC.

This sequence joins TRBV6-5 and TRBJ2-7, with 9 bases fitting TRBD1. Germline CDR1 MNHEY, CDR2 SVGAGI. This CDR3 has 13 residues. V lost 6 bases to trimming and J lost 4 bases; unmatched junction nucleotides: 4. The CDR3 loop is CASSRTGEYEQYF. The CDR3 region has the DNA TGTGCCAGCAGCCGGACAGGGGAATACGAGCAGTACTTC.